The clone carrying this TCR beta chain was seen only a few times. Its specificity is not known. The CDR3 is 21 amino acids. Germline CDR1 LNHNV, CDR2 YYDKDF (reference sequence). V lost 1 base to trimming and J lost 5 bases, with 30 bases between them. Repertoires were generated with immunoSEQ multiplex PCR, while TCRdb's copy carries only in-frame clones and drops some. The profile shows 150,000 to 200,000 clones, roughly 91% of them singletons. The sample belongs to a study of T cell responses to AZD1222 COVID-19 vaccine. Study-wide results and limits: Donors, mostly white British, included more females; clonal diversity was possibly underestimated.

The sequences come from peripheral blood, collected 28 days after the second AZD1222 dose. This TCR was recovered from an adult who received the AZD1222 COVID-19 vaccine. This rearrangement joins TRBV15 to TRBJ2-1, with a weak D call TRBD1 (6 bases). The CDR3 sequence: CATSRVFGDRNLVRYNNEQFF. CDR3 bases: TGTGCCACCAGCAGAGTCTTCGGTGACAGGAACCTGGTTCGGTATAACAATGAGCAGTTCTTC.